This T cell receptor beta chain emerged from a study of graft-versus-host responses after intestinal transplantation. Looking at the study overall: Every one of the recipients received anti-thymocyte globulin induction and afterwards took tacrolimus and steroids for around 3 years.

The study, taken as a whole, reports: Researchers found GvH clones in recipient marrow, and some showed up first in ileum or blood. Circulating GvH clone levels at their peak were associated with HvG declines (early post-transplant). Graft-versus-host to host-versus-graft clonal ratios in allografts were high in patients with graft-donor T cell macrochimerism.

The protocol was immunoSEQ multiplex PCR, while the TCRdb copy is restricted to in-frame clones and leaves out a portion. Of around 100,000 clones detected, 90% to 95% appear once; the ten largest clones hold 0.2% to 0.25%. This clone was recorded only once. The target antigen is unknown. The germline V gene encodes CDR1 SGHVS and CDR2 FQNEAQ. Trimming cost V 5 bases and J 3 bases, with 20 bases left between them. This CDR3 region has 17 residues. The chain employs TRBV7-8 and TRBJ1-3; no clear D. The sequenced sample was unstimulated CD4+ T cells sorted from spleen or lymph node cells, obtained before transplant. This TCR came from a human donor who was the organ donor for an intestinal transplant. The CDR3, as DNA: TGTGCCAGCAGCCGTCCCCGGGCTACCAGTGGTGGAAACACCATATATTTT. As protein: CASSRPRATSGGNTIYF.